Listed below are T cell receptor beta chains from one sample, sequenced in a study of blood T cell repertoires in COVID-19. The data were produced by immunoSEQ multiplex PCR, yet TCRdb's version contains in-frame clones alone and is incomplete. This sample has under 400,000 clones, with 88% found just once. The material sequenced was PBMCs or T cells enriched from blood (not recorded which). Receptors originate from a woman younger than 45 who had been exposed to COVID-19. CDR3s include the opening cysteine and the closing phenylalanine or tryptophan. D genes are given only for firm matches. The size of a clone is reported for some rows only, either as once, few or many, or as a class for expanded clones.

CDR3 length: 21; clone size: few; J gene: TRBJ2-2; V gene: TRBV21-1; D gene: NA; CDR3 protein: CASIARAETSGRNFCTGELFF; CDR3 DNA: TGTGCCAGCATAGCAAGGGCCGAGACTAGCGGGAGGAATTTTTGCACCGGGGAGCTGTTTTTT
CDR3 length: 15; clone size: NA; J gene: TRBJ2-4; V gene: TRBV7-9; D gene: TRBD1; CDR3 protein: CASSSGQVDKNIQYF; CDR3 DNA: TGTGCCAGCAGCTCGGGACAGGTCGACAAAAACATTCAGTACTTC
CDR3 length: 14; clone size: NA; J gene: TRBJ2-1; V gene: TRBV7-3; D gene: NA; CDR3 protein: CASSPRRDGNEQFF; CDR3 DNA: TGTGCCAGCAGCCCCCGGCGGGATGGCAATGAGCAGTTCTTC
CDR3 length: 13; clone size: NA; J gene: TRBJ1-4; V gene: TRBV6-5; D gene: NA; CDR3 protein: CASSRVMEEKLFF; CDR3 DNA: TGTGCCAGCTCTCGGGTGATGGAGGAAAAACTGTTTTTT
CDR3 length: 14; clone size: few; J gene: TRBJ2-1; V gene: TRBV2; D gene: NA; CDR3 protein: CASSVQGTYNEQFF; CDR3 DNA: TGTGCCAGCAGTGTGCAGGGCACCTACAATGAGCAGTTCTTC
CDR3 length: 16; clone size: once; J gene: TRBJ2-5; V gene: TRBV10-3; D gene: TRBD2; CDR3 protein: CASRTSGRGADETQYF; CDR3 DNA: TGTGCCAGCCGGACTAGCGGGAGAGGGGCTGACGAGACCCAGTACTTC
CDR3 length: 14; clone size: NA; J gene: TRBJ1-2; V gene: TRBV13; D gene: TRBD1; CDR3 protein: CASSSQGFRYGYTF; CDR3 DNA: TGTGCCAGCAGCTCACAGGGGTTTAGGTATGGCTACACCTTC
CDR3 length: 16; clone size: NA; J gene: TRBJ2-5; V gene: TRBV7-3; D gene: TRBD2; CDR3 protein: CASSLGSLAGQETQYF; CDR3 DNA: TGTGCCAGCAGCTTAGGGTCACTAGCGGGGCAAGAGACCCAGTACTTC
CDR3 length: 15; clone size: NA; J gene: TRBJ2-7; V gene: TRBV13; D gene: TRBD2; CDR3 protein: CASSYLSGRDYEQYF; CDR3 DNA: TGTGCCAGCAGCTACCTAAGCGGGAGGGATTACGAGCAGTACTTC
CDR3 length: 15; clone size: NA; J gene: TRBJ1-2; V gene: TRBV5-8; D gene: NA; CDR3 protein: CASSLRPMVGYGYTF; CDR3 DNA: TGTGCCAGCAGCTTACGACCGATGGTCGGGTATGGCTACACCTTC
CDR3 length: 13; clone size: NA; J gene: TRBJ2-7; V gene: TRBV12-3/TRBV12-4; D gene: NA; CDR3 protein: CASSLGQGYEQYF; CDR3 DNA: TGTGCCAGCAGTTTGGGGCAGGGCTACGAGCAGTACTTC
CDR3 length: 16; clone size: NA; J gene: TRBJ2-1; V gene: TRBV28; D gene: TRBD2; CDR3 protein: CASSNPGLPRGGEQFF; CDR3 DNA: TGTGCCAGCAGCAACCCGGGACTACCTAGGGGTGGTGAGCAGTTCTTC
CDR3 length: 17; clone size: NA; J gene: TRBJ2-1; V gene: TRBV4-1; D gene: NA; CDR3 protein: CASSQEPDWSSYNEQFF; CDR3 DNA: TGCGCCAGCAGCCAAGAACCCGACTGGAGCTCCTACAATGAGCAGTTCTTC
CDR3 length: 16; clone size: NA; J gene: TRBJ1-2; V gene: TRBV28; D gene: TRBD1; CDR3 protein: CASSRTGAQGYYGYTF; CDR3 DNA: TGTGCCAGCAGTCGGACAGGGGCCCAGGGGTACTATGGCTACACCTTC
CDR3 length: 14; clone size: once; J gene: TRBJ1-1; V gene: TRBV7-9; D gene: TRBD1; CDR3 protein: CASSDRDRARVAFF; CDR3 DNA: TGTGCCAGCAGTGACCGGGACAGGGCTCGTGTGGCTTTCTTT
CDR3 length: 20; clone size: once; J gene: TRBJ2-2; V gene: TRBV19; D gene: TRBD2; CDR3 protein: CASSMGHRTLAGANTGELFF; CDR3 DNA: TGTGCCAGTAGTATGGGGCACCGAACACTAGCGGGAGCGAACACCGGGGAGCTGTTTTTT
CDR3 length: 18; clone size: NA; J gene: TRBJ2-3; V gene: TRBV9; D gene: NA; CDR3 protein: CASSVEGGGHTMRDTQYF; CDR3 DNA: TGTGCCAGCAGCGTAGAAGGCGGGGGACACACCATGAGGGATACGCAGTATTTT
CDR3 length: 13; clone size: NA; J gene: TRBJ2-5; V gene: TRBV5-1; D gene: NA; CDR3 protein: CASSLSGLETQYF; CDR3 DNA: TGCGCCAGCAGCTTGTCAGGGTTGGAGACCCAGTACTTC
CDR3 length: 14; clone size: NA; J gene: TRBJ1-1; V gene: TRBV29-1; D gene: NA; CDR3 protein: CSVEARQAHLEAFF; CDR3 DNA: TGCAGCGTTGAAGCCCGACAGGCCCATCTTGAAGCTTTCTTT
CDR3 length: 15; clone size: NA; J gene: TRBJ1-5; V gene: TRBV27; D gene: TRBD1; CDR3 protein: CASSSPGQGNQPQHF; CDR3 DNA: TGTGCCAGCAGTTCGCCGGGACAGGGCAATCAGCCCCAGCATTTT
CDR3 length: 15; clone size: NA; J gene: TRBJ2-1; V gene: TRBV5-1; D gene: TRBD2; CDR3 protein: CASQYLAGVVDEQFF; CDR3 DNA: TGCGCCAGCCAGTATCTAGCGGGAGTAGTGGATGAGCAGTTCTTC
CDR3 length: 15; clone size: once; J gene: TRBJ2-1; V gene: TRBV27; D gene: NA; CDR3 protein: CASSFVHLQSNEQFF; CDR3 DNA: TGTGCCAGCAGTTTTGTCCACCTACAGTCCAATGAGCAGTTCTTC
CDR3 length: 11; clone size: NA; J gene: TRBJ1-1; V gene: TRBV27; D gene: NA; CDR3 protein: CASSFRGEAFF; CDR3 DNA: TGTGCCAGCAGTTTCAGGGGTGAAGCTTTCTTT
CDR3 length: 16; clone size: NA; J gene: TRBJ2-3; V gene: TRBV4-1; D gene: NA; CDR3 protein: CASSQENSASTDTQYF; CDR3 DNA: TGCGCCAGCAGCCAAGAGAACAGTGCTAGCACAGATACGCAGTATTTT
CDR3 length: 14; clone size: NA; J gene: TRBJ1-5; V gene: TRBV19; D gene: TRBD1; CDR3 protein: CATSGDSQNQPQHF; CDR3 DNA: TGTGCCACCTCCGGGGACAGCCAAAATCAGCCCCAGCATTTT
CDR3 length: 17; clone size: NA; J gene: TRBJ2-2; V gene: TRBV29-1; D gene: TRBD2; CDR3 protein: CSVETRTSGRSTGELFF; CDR3 DNA: TGCAGCGTTGAAACCCGGACTAGCGGGAGATCCACCGGGGAGCTGTTTTTT
CDR3 length: 15; clone size: NA; J gene: TRBJ1-2; V gene: TRBV3-1/TRBV3-2; D gene: NA; CDR3 protein: CASSHATGSPYGYTF; CDR3 DNA: TGTGCCAGCAGCCACGCGACCGGGTCACCCTACGGCTACACCTTC
CDR3 length: 12; clone size: NA; J gene: TRBJ2-7; V gene: TRBV15; D gene: NA; CDR3 protein: CATSRDTYEQYF; CDR3 DNA: TGTGCCACCAGCAGAGATACCTACGAGCAGTACTTC
CDR3 length: 16; clone size: once; J gene: TRBJ2-7; V gene: TRBV3-1/TRBV3-2; D gene: TRBD2; CDR3 protein: CASSHDVSGSRDEQYF; CDR3 DNA: TGTGCCAGCAGCCATGATGTTAGCGGGAGTCGGGACGAGCAGTACTTC
CDR3 length: 15; clone size: NA; J gene: TRBJ2-5; V gene: TRBV28; D gene: TRBD2; CDR3 protein: CASRGGGTRRETQYF; CDR3 DNA: TGTGCCAGCAGGGGGGGTGGGACTAGAAGAGAGACCCAGTACTTC
CDR3 length: 13; clone size: NA; J gene: TRBJ1-2; V gene: TRBV14; D gene: NA; CDR3 protein: CASSQAGGGGYTF; CDR3 DNA: TGTGCCAGCAGCCAAGCGGGAGGGGGTGGCTACACCTTC
CDR3 length: 17; clone size: once; J gene: TRBJ2-1; V gene: TRBV24-1; D gene: TRBD2; CDR3 protein: CATSGTSGNRSYNEQFF; CDR3 DNA: TGTGCCACCAGCGGGACTAGCGGGAATCGCTCCTACAATGAGCAGTTCTTC
CDR3 length: 12; clone size: NA; J gene: TRBJ1-4; V gene: TRBV19; D gene: NA; CDR3 protein: CASRGAGEKLFF; CDR3 DNA: TGTGCCAGTAGAGGTGCGGGGGAAAAACTGTTTTTT
CDR3 length: 16; clone size: once; J gene: TRBJ1-2; V gene: TRBV11-2; D gene: TRBD1; CDR3 protein: CASSLAGGGTGGGYTF; CDR3 DNA: TGTGCCAGCAGCTTAGCCGGGGGCGGGACAGGGGGTGGCTACACCTTC
CDR3 length: 14; clone size: NA; J gene: TRBJ2-7; V gene: TRBV9; D gene: NA; CDR3 protein: CASSVVGSSYEQYF; CDR3 DNA: TGTGCCAGCAGCGTAGTAGGGAGCTCCTACGAGCAGTACTTC
CDR3 length: 17; clone size: NA; J gene: TRBJ1-4; V gene: TRBV19; D gene: TRBD1; CDR3 protein: CATASLRDRGRDEKLFF; CDR3 DNA: TGTGCCACCGCTTCCCTCCGGGACAGGGGGCGAGATGAAAAACTGTTTTTT
CDR3 length: 17; clone size: NA; J gene: TRBJ2-3; V gene: TRBV9; D gene: TRBD2; CDR3 protein: CASSVEGGLAVKNTQYF; CDR3 DNA: TGTGCCAGCAGCGTAGAGGGAGGACTAGCGGTCAAAAATACGCAGTATTTT
CDR3 length: 13; clone size: NA; J gene: TRBJ2-3; V gene: TRBV27; D gene: NA; CDR3 protein: CASGRGYTDTQYF; CDR3 DNA: TGTGCCAGCGGTAGGGGGTACACAGATACGCAGTATTTT
CDR3 length: 16; clone size: few; J gene: TRBJ1-5; V gene: TRBV28; D gene: TRBD1; CDR3 protein: CASGGLGQGLDQPQHF; CDR3 DNA: TGTGCCAGCGGGGGTCTGGGACAGGGGTTAGATCAGCCCCAGCATTTT
CDR3 length: 16; clone size: NA; J gene: TRBJ2-7; V gene: TRBV7-8; D gene: TRBD1; CDR3 protein: CASSTNRGRSEIEQYF; CDR3 DNA: TGTGCCAGCAGCACGAACAGGGGCAGGTCCGAAATCGAGCAGTACTTC
CDR3 length: 15; clone size: NA; J gene: TRBJ1-5; V gene: TRBV7-6; D gene: TRBD1; CDR3 protein: CASSLVADRDQPQHF; CDR3 DNA: TGTGCCAGCAGCTTAGTGGCGGACAGGGATCAGCCCCAGCATTTT
CDR3 length: 16; clone size: NA; J gene: TRBJ2-7; V gene: TRBV10-3; D gene: TRBD2; CDR3 protein: CAQTASGSNPWDEQYF; CDR3 DNA: TGTGCCCAGACGGCCAGCGGGAGTAATCCGTGGGACGAGCAGTACTTC
CDR3 length: 15; clone size: NA; J gene: TRBJ2-3; V gene: TRBV5-1; D gene: TRBD2; CDR3 protein: CASSFSGRASDTQYF; CDR3 DNA: TGCGCCAGCAGCTTTAGCGGGAGGGCCTCAGATACGCAGTATTTT
CDR3 length: 20; clone size: NA; J gene: TRBJ2-7; V gene: TRBV4-2; D gene: TRBD2; CDR3 protein: CASSQTPLVAGVVTGGEQYF; CDR3 DNA: TGTGCCAGCAGCCAGACCCCCCTTGTAGCGGGAGTTGTTACGGGCGGCGAGCAGTACTTC
CDR3 length: 17; clone size: NA; J gene: TRBJ2-3; V gene: TRBV5-1; D gene: TRBD2; CDR3 protein: CASSKGLAGGGSDTQYF; CDR3 DNA: TGCGCCAGCAGCAAGGGACTAGCGGGAGGAGGGTCAGATACGCAGTATTTT
CDR3 length: 15; clone size: few; J gene: TRBJ1-4; V gene: TRBV5-1; D gene: TRBD1; CDR3 protein: CASSLVGTEYEKLFF; CDR3 DNA: TGCGCCAGCAGCTTGGTCGGGACAGAATATGAAAAACTGTTTTTT
CDR3 length: 15; clone size: once; J gene: TRBJ2-3; V gene: TRBV7-8; D gene: NA; CDR3 protein: CASSLEGVSTDTQYF; CDR3 DNA: TGTGCCAGCAGCCTAGAGGGGGTCAGCACAGATACGCAGTATTTT
CDR3 length: 13; clone size: NA; J gene: TRBJ1-5; V gene: TRBV12-3/TRBV12-4; D gene: TRBD1; CDR3 protein: CASSQGGNQPQHF; CDR3 DNA: TGTGCCAGCAGTCAGGGGGGCAATCAGCCCCAGCATTTT
CDR3 length: 16; clone size: NA; J gene: TRBJ2-7; V gene: TRBV9; D gene: TRBD1; CDR3 protein: CASSVGGTGGFYEQYF; CDR3 DNA: TGTGCCAGCAGCGTAGGAGGGACAGGGGGCTTCTACGAGCAGTACTTC
CDR3 length: 18; clone size: NA; J gene: TRBJ1-3; V gene: TRBV5-1; D gene: TRBD1; CDR3 protein: CASSLRSGQGAAGNTIYF; CDR3 DNA: TGCGCCAGCAGCTTGAGGTCGGGGCAGGGGGCGGCTGGAAACACCATATATTTT
CDR3 length: 16; clone size: NA; J gene: TRBJ2-3; V gene: TRBV10-2; D gene: TRBD2; CDR3 protein: CASRPGLAEGTDTQYF; CDR3 DNA: TGCGCCAGCAGACCGGGACTAGCGGAGGGCACAGATACGCAGTATTTT
CDR3 length: 16; clone size: once; J gene: TRBJ2-7; V gene: TRBV7-3; D gene: NA; CDR3 protein: CASSLRQGRQDYEQYF; CDR3 DNA: TGTGCCAGCAGCTTAAGGCAGGGCCGACAGGACTACGAGCAGTACTTC
CDR3 length: 13; clone size: NA; J gene: TRBJ1-1; V gene: TRBV2; D gene: NA; CDR3 protein: CASSVQGNTEAFF; CDR3 DNA: TGTGCCAGCAGTGTACAGGGGAACACTGAAGCTTTCTTT
CDR3 length: 15; clone size: NA; J gene: TRBJ1-5; V gene: TRBV6-6; D gene: TRBD1; CDR3 protein: CASSLQGASNQPQHF; CDR3 DNA: TGTGCCAGCAGCCTACAGGGGGCGAGTAATCAGCCCCAGCATTTT
CDR3 length: 13; clone size: NA; J gene: TRBJ1-1; V gene: TRBV24-1; D gene: NA; CDR3 protein: CATSVSRGTEAFF; CDR3 DNA: TGTGCCACCAGTGTGTCCCGGGGCACTGAAGCTTTCTTT
CDR3 length: 16; clone size: NA; J gene: TRBJ1-2; V gene: TRBV5-1; D gene: NA; CDR3 protein: CASSQGAGKHLYGYTF; CDR3 DNA: TGCGCCAGCAGCCAAGGCGCAGGGAAACATCTCTATGGCTACACCTTC
CDR3 length: 14; clone size: NA; J gene: TRBJ1-6; V gene: TRBV6-5; D gene: NA; CDR3 protein: CASSTREDNSPLHF; CDR3 DNA: TGTGCCAGCAGTACCAGGGAGGATAATTCACCCCTCCACTTT
CDR3 length: 12; clone size: NA; J gene: TRBJ1-5; V gene: TRBV7-9; D gene: NA; CDR3 protein: CASSLRGQPQHF; CDR3 DNA: TGTGCCAGCAGCTTAAGGGGGCAGCCCCAGCATTTT